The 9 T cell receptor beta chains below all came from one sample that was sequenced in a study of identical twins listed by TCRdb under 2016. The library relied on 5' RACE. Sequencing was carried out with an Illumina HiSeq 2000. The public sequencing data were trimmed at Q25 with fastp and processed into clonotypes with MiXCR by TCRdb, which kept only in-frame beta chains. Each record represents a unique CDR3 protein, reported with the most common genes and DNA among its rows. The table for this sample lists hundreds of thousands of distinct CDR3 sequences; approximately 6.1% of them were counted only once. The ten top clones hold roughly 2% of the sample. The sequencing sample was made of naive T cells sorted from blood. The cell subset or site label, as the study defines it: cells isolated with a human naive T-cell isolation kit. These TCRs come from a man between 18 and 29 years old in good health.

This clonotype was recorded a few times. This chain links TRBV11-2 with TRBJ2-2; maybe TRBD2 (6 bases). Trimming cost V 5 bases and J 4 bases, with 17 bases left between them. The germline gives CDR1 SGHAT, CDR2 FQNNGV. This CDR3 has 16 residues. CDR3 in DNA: TGTGCCAGCAGCGCTATTAGCGGCCCGGGCACCGGGGAGCTGTTTTTT. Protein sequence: CASSAISGPGTGELFF.

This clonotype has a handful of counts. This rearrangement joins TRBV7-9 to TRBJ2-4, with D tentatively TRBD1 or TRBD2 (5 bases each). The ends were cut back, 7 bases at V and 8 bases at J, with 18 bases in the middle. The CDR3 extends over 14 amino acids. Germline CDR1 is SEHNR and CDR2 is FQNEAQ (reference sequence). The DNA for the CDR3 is TGTGCCAGCACGGCGTCGGGTCAGGGAGACATTCAGTACTTC. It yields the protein CASTASGQGDIQYF.

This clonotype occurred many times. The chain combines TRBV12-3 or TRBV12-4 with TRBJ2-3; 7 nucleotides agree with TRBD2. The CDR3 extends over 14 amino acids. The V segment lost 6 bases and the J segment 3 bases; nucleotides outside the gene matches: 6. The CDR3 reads CASRYPRGTDTQYF. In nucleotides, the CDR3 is TGTGCCAGCAGGTACCCGCGGGGGACAGATACGCAGTATTTT.

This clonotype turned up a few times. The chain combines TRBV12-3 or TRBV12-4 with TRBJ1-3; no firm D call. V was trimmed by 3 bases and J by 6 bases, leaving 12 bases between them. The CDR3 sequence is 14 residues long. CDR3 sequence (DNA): TGTGCCAGCAGTTTTTTGGGGAGTGTAAACACCATATATTTT. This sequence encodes CASSFLGSVNTIYF.

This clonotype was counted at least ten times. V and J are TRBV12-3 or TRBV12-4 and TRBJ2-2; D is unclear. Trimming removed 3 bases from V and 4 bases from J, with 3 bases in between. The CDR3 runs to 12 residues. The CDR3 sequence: CASSFFTGELFF. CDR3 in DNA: TGTGCCAGCAGTTTCTTCACCGGGGAGCTGTTTTTT.

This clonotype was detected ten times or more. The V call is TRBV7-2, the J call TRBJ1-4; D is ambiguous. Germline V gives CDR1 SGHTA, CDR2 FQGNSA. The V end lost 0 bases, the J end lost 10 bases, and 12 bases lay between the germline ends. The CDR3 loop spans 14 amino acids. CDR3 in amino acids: CASSLAVPEGKLFF. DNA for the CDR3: TGTGCCAGCAGCTTAGCGGTGCCCGAGGGAAAACTGTTTTTT.

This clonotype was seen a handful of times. The CDR3 DNA reads TGTGCCACCAGCAGAAGCACCGGGACACCCTTCAACGAGCAGTACTTC. Translation gives CATSRSTGTPFNEQYF. V is TRBV15 and J is TRBJ2-7, with a tentative D call TRBD1 (6 bases). This CDR3 contains 16 residues. V dropped 2 bases and J dropped 5 bases, with 19 bases sitting between them. Germline V gives CDR1 LNHNV, CDR2 YYDKDF (reference sequence). The variable domain in full, completed from reference TRBV15 and TRBJ2-7, reads DAMVIQNPRYQVTQFGKPVTLSCSQTLNHNVMYWYQQKSSQAPKLLFHYYDKDFNNEADTPDNFQSRRPNTSFCFLDIRSPGLGDTAMYLCATSRSTGTPFNEQYFGPGTRLTVT.

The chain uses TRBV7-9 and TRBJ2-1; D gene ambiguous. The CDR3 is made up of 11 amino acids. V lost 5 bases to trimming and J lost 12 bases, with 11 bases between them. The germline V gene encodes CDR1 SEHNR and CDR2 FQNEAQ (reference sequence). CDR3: CASSGPLGQFF. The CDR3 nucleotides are TGTGCCAGCAGCGGGCCCTTGGGGCAGTTCTTC.

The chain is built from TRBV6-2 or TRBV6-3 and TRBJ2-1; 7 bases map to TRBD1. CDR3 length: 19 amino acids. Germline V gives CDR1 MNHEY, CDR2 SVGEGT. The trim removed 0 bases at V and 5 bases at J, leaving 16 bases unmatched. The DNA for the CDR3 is TGTGCCAGCAGTTACTCAGTTCAAGGGGTAGGGACAGACCACAATGAGCAGTTCTTC. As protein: CASSYSVQGVGTDHNEQFF.